Below, 11 T cell receptor beta chains from the same sample are listed, as sequenced in a study of blood T cell repertoires in COVID-19. The data were produced by immunoSEQ multiplex PCR, yet TCRdb's version contains in-frame clones alone and is incomplete. The sample lists under 350,000 clones; approximately 85% were seen once. Sequenced: peripheral blood. The receptor source for this set is a human donor in a cohort sampled during active COVID-19.

The genes are TRBV18 and TRBJ1-2, with a possible D match to TRBD1 (6 bases). The V end was cut by 1 base, the J end by 2 bases, with 17 bases between. CDR1 and CDR2 from the germline V gene are KGHSH and LQKENI. CDR3 size: 17 residues. The CDR3 coding sequence is TGTGCCAGCTCACCACTTTACATAGACAGGAACAACTATGGCTACACCTTC. Translated: CASSPLYIDRNNYGYTF.

The CDR3 spells CASSHGQGRNEQYF. CDR3 in DNA: TGTGCCAGCAGCCACGGACAGGGAAGGAACGAGCAGTACTTC. The chain recombines TRBV3-1 (or the pseudogene TRBV3-2) with TRBJ2-7, with 8 bases identical to TRBD1. CDR3 size: 14 residues. J gave up 5 bases and V 3 bases, and 6 bases lay outside the gene matches. Germline-derived CDR1 and CDR2 are LGHDT and YNNKEL (reference sequence).

This clone has just one count. CDR3 DNA: TGCGCCAGCAGTGAGACATCTTGGGCGGGGGGTTACAATGAGCAGTTCTTC. The encoded protein is CASSETSWAGGYNEQFF. V and J are TRBV10-2 and TRBJ2-1; 8 nucleotides align to TRBD2. The trim removed 2 bases at V and 4 bases at J, leaving 10 bases unmatched. The CDR3 loop spans 17 amino acids. Per germline, CDR1 WSHSY and CDR2 SAAADI.

V and J are TRBV19 and TRBJ2-7; a weak D match, TRBD2 (6 bases). The V and J ends lost 4 bases and 0 bases respectively, with 10 bases between them. CDR3 length: 14 amino acids. Per germline, CDR1 LNHDA and CDR2 SQIVND (reference sequence). The CDR3 is CASSRAGTSYEQYF. The CDR3, as DNA: TGTGCCAGTAGTAGGGCGGGGACCTCCTACGAGCAGTACTTC.

The chain uses TRBV5-1 and TRBJ1-2; weak D call: TRBD1 (6 bases). There are 13 residues in the CDR3. Trimming took off 4 bases at V and 2 bases at J, with 9 bases between the two ends. Germline CDR1 reads SGHRS; CDR2 reads YFSETQ. This CDR3 is CASSAGQNYGYTF. The CDR3 nucleotides read TGCGCCAGCAGCGCCGGACAGAACTATGGCTACACCTTC.

The V gene is TRBV3-1 (or the pseudogene TRBV3-2), the J gene TRBJ1-6, with TRBD1 identical over 7 bases. Losses at the gene ends were 2 bases for V and 4 bases for J; bases not matched to a gene: 2. CDR3 length: 15 residues. Germline loops: CDR1 LGHDT, CDR2 YNNKEL (reference sequence). CDR3 nucleotide sequence: TGTGCCAGCAGCCAATCGGGACAGTATAATTCACCCCTCCACTTT. Encoded protein: CASSQSGQYNSPLHF.

The V and J genes are TRBV7-6 and TRBJ2-2, with 7 positions matching TRBD2. The V and J ends lost 5 bases and 0 bases, in that order; junction bases with no gene match: 6. The CDR3 length is 16 residues. The germline gives CDR1 SGHVS, CDR2 FNYEAQ. CDR3 in amino acids: CASSLGAGTNTGELFF. The CDR3 DNA reads TGTGCCAGCAGCCTTGGAGCGGGAACGAACACCGGGGAGCTGTTTTTT.

The V gene is TRBV3-1 (or the pseudogene TRBV3-2), the J gene TRBJ2-3, with 8 bases that match TRBD2. Germline loops: CDR1 LGHDT, CDR2 YNNKEL (reference sequence). V was clipped by 1 base and J by 4 bases; unmatched bases: 4. There are 15 residues in the CDR3. The CDR3 here is CASSQVSGVPDTQYF. DNA for the CDR3: TGTGCCAGCAGCCAAGTTAGCGGGGTCCCAGATACGCAGTATTTT.

The CDR3 loop reads CASSFWGQGAGNYGYTF. Here the CDR3 DNA reads TGTGCCAGCAGTTTTTGGGGACAGGGGGCCGGTAACTATGGCTACACCTTC. The V and J genes are TRBV27 and TRBJ1-2; 12 nucleotides match TRBD1. Germline V gives CDR1 MNHEY, CDR2 SMNVEV (reference sequence). The CDR3 totals 17 residues. Trimming took 3 bases from V and 1 from J; bases not matched to a gene: 6.

The chain combines TRBV5-5 with TRBJ1-5, with TRBD1 matching 9 bases. Germline V gene lookup returns CDR1 SGHKS and CDR2 YYEKEE (reference sequence). V dropped 4 bases and J dropped 6; count of bases not matched to a gene: 8. The CDR3 totals 15 residues. CDR3 in DNA: TGTGCCAGCAGCGCGCCCGGGACAGGGACTCAGCCCCAGCATTTT. Translation gives CASSAPGTGTQPQHF.

The rearrangement links TRBV2 to TRBJ1-4, with TRBD1 as a possible D gene (6 bases). Germline loops: CDR1 SNHLY, CDR2 FYNNEI. Trimming left V 4 bases short and J 0 bases short, with 12 bases between. This CDR3 region has 16 residues. The CDR3 protein is CASSGGHRATNEKLFF. DNA of the CDR3: TGTGCCAGCAGTGGGGGGCACCGCGCAACTAATGAAAAACTGTTTTTT.